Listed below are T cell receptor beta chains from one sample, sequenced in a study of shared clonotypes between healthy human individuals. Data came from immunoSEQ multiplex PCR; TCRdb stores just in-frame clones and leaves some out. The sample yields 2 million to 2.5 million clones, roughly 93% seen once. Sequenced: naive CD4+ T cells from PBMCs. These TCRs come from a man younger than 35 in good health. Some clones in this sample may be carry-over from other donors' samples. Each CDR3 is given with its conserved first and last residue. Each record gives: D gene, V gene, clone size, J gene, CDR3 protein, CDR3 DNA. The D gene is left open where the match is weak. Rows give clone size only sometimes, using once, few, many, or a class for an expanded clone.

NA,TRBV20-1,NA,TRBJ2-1,CSGLENEQFF,TGCAGTGGCCTAGAGAATGAGCAGTTCTTC
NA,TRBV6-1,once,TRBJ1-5,CASRELRRFAPQHF,TGTGCCAGCCGTGAACTCAGGCGTTTCGCGCCCCAGCATTTT
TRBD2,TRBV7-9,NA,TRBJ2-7,CASSRSGRAYEQYF,TGTGCCAGCAGCCGTAGCGGGAGGGCCTACGAGCAGTACTTC
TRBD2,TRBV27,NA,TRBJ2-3,CASSKLARGDTQYF,TGTGCCAGCAGTAAACTAGCGCGGGGTGATACGCAGTATTTT
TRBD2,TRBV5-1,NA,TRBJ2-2,CASSLAKGGLAGSTGELFF,TGCGCCAGCAGCTTGGCAAAGGGAGGACTAGCGGGGTCCACCGGGGAGCTGTTTTTT
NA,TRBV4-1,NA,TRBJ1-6,CASSQGGGRSPLHF,TGCGCCAGCAGCCAAGGGGGGGGGAGGTCACCCCTCCACTTT
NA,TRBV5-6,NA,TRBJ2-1,CASSGGVYNEQFF,TGTGCCAGCAGCGGCGGGGTCTACAATGAGCAGTTCTTC
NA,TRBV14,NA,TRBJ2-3,CASSQDLGGSIDTQYF,TGTGCCAGCAGCCAAGATTTGGGGGGATCAATAGATACGCAGTATTTT
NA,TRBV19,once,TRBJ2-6,CASSTGWYPSGANVLTF,TGTGCCAGTAGTACCGGGTGGTACCCCTCTGGGGCCAACGTCCTGACTTTC
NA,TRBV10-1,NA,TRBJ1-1,CASSEDTRMNTEAFF,TGCGCCAGCAGTGAGGATACGCGGATGAACACTGAAGCTTTCTTT
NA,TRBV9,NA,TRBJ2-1,CASSVASVSSSYNEQFF,TGTGCCAGCAGCGTAGCCAGCGTTTCGAGCTCCTACAATGAGCAGTTCTTC
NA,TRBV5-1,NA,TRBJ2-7,CASSSQALDEQYF,TGCGCCAGCAGCTCACAGGCCCTGGACGAGCAGTACTTC
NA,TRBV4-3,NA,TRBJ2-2,CASSQEVAANTGELFF,TGCGCCAGCAGCCAAGAGGTGGCGGCGAACACCGGGGAGCTGTTTTTT
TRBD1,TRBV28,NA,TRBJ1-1,CACGTGVRNTEAFF,TGTGCCTGTGGGACAGGGGTTAGGAACACTGAAGCTTTCTTT
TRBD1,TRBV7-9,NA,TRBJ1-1,CASSLDRGYSEAFF,TGTGCCAGCAGCCTGGACAGGGGGTACTCTGAAGCTTTCTTT
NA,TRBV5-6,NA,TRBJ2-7,CASSLGDEQYF,TGTGCCAGCAGCTTAGGGGACGAGCAGTACTTC
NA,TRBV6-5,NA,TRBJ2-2,CAIRQATGELFF,TGTGCCATCCGGCAGGCCACCGGGGAGCTGTTTTTT
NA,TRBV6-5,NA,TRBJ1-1,CASTPPGGTEAFF,TGTGCCAGCACCCCCCCGGGGGGGACTGAAGCTTTCTTT
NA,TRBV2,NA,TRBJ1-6,CASSEYVTAPLHF,TGTGCCAGCAGTGAATACGTGACTGCACCCCTCCACTTT
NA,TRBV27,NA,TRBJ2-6,CAPSPRLRGSLSGANVLTF,TGTGCCCCGAGCCCAAGACTCAGGGGATCCCTCTCTGGGGCCAACGTCCTGACTTTC
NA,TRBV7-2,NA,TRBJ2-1,CASIAPHGRGHNEQFF,TGTGCCAGCATAGCACCCCATGGGCGGGGCCACAATGAGCAGTTCTTC
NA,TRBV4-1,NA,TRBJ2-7,CASSALGTPYEQYF,TGCGCCAGCAGCGCCCTCGGGACACCCTACGAGCAGTACTTC
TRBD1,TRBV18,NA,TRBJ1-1,CASSPKGQGAGVTEAFF,TGTGCCAGCTCACCAAAGGGACAGGGGGCGGGAGTGACTGAAGCTTTCTTT
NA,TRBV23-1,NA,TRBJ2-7,CASSQWDGPSYEQYF,TGCGCCAGCAGTCAATGGGACGGACCCTCCTACGAGCAGTACTTC
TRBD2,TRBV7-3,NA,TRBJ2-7,CASSLAGTSGEQYF,TGTGCCAGCAGCCTTGCCGGGACTAGCGGCGAGCAGTACTTC
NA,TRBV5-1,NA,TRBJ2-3,CASSLFGAGADTQYF,TGCGCCAGCAGCTTGTTTGGGGCTGGGGCGGATACGCAGTATTTT